This entry describes one TCR beta chain. Primers included in the PCR were 60 Vbeta and 13 Jbeta primers. Assay: immunoSEQ multiplex PCR; the TCRdb copy retains only in-frame clones and omits some. The sample has under 200,000 clones, just over 75% seen once; the top ten hold more than 2%. The trim removed 6 bases at V and 4 bases at J, leaving 11 bases unmatched. There are 15 residues in the CDR3. Germline lookup yields CDR1 MRHNA and CDR2 SNTAGT. The data were obtained in a study of cytomegalovirus exposure and HLA in healthy donors. The source is a woman aged 25 to 39 in good health and CMV-seropositive. The sequenced sample consisted of PBMCs. The V and J genes are TRBV6-4 and TRBJ1-1; 7 bases match TRBD1. The CDR3 DNA reads as TGTGCCAGCAGGCCCCAACCAGGGGGTGGCACTGAAGCTTTCTTT. Encoded protein: CASRPQPGGGTEAFF.